This T cell receptor beta chain is drawn from a study of blood T cell repertoires in COVID-19. The table lists this clone with a few counts. All enrollees were roughly 18 to 89 years old and from 25 or so US areas. TCRdb's table, derived via immunoSEQ multiplex PCR, lists solely in-frame clones and lacks some. There are about 260,000 clones in the sample; about nine tenths occur only once, and about 3% lies in the top ten. This receptor was obtained from a woman in her forties or fifties who had recovered from COVID-19. Sample: PBMCs or T cells enriched from blood (not recorded which).

CDR3 region: CAIDGGTVTYEQYF. CDR3 DNA: TGTGCCATCGATGGAGGGACGGTGACCTACGAGCAGTACTTC. The chain has TRBV28 and TRBJ2-7; possibly TRBD2 for D (6 bases). Germline values: CDR1 MDHEN, CDR2 SYDVKM. The CDR3 has 14 amino acids. V was clipped by 10 bases and J by 2 bases, with 18 bases between them.